This TCR beta chain originates from a study of shared clonotypes between healthy human individuals. Selected positively for CCR7 and CD45RO-negative, naive CD8 cells excluded terminally differentiated effector memory CD45RA+ cells. Germline CDR1 and CDR2: LNHDA and SQIVND (reference sequence). Unmatched junction bases numbered 10, after V lost 5 bases and J lost 3 bases. The CDR3 is made up of 15 amino acids. Splitting of each subset's genomic DNA was done evenly across several immunoSEQ plates. Assay: immunoSEQ multiplex PCR; the TCRdb copy retains only in-frame clones and omits some. The sample lists about 870,000 clones; about 91% were seen once.

This TCR was recovered from a man aged 30 to 45 in good health. The sample taken for sequencing was naive CD8+ T cells sorted from blood. This chain uses TRBV19 with TRBJ2-7; 7 bases fit TRBD2. The CDR3 loop reads CASSPPVGGSYEQYF. Here the CDR3 DNA reads TGTGCCAGTAGTCCCCCGGTGGGGGGGAGCTACGAGCAGTACTTC.